Following are 11 T cell receptor beta chains from one sample sequenced in a study of blood T cells in healthy people across ages. The use of a sample-barcoded 5' primer and a J-beta primer mix characterized a second PCR of about 7 to 12 cycles. From the 5' RACE reads, TCRdb called clonotypes with MiXCR, one entry per CDR3 protein. The sample consists of 750,000 or so distinct CDR3 sequences, around 25% of them appearing once. These data also formed part of another study, on T cells of mothers and their children.

Material for sequencing was blood. These receptors were collected from a boy younger than 18 in good health.

This chain connects TRBV6-2 or TRBV6-3 to TRBJ2-1, with 9 bases identical to TRBD1. The J call may be faulty, since TRBJ2-7 better matches the DNA end. The CDR3 covers 14 residues. Germline CDR1 is MNHEY and CDR2 is SVGEGT. DNA for the CDR3: TGTGCCAGCAAGGGGGACAGGGCCCACTACGAGCAGTACTTC. The encoded protein is CASKGDRAHYEQYF.

The rearrangement uses TRBV7-8 and TRBJ2-1; TRBD2 might be the D (6 bases). The CDR3 is 16 amino acids. Per germline, CDR1 SGHVS and CDR2 FQNEAQ. Trimming shortened V by 0 bases and J by 5 bases, and 14 bases separated the two germline ends. CDR3 coding DNA: TGTGCCAGCAGCTTAGCGAAATACGGGGGAAACAATGAGCAGTTCTTC. Protein sequence: CASSLAKYGGNNEQFF.

The V call is TRBV4-1, the J call TRBJ2-3, with D unresolved. The germline V gene encodes CDR1 MGHRA and CDR2 YSYEKL. This CDR3 is built from 15 residues. Trimming removed 0 bases at V and 6 bases at J, with 13 bases between. The DNA of the CDR3 is TGCGCCAGCAGCCAAGATCGGTCTCCTCTTGATACGCAGTATTTT. It specifies CASSQDRSPLDTQYF.

The table lists this clonotype with a few counts. This rearrangement joins TRBV7-2 to TRBJ2-7, with TRBD2 identical over 10 bases. CDR1 is SGHTA and CDR2 is FQGNSA in the germline V gene. V lost 7 bases to trimming and J lost 2 bases; unmatched junction nucleotides: 5. This CDR3 contains 14 residues. The CDR3 nucleotides read TGTGCCAGCACCCTAGCGGGGGTAACCTACGAGCAGTACTTC. It encodes CASTLAGVTYEQYF.

The chain recombines TRBV29-1 with TRBJ2-1, with 12 nucleotides matching TRBD2. Germline V gene lookup returns CDR1 SQVTM and CDR2 ANQGSEA. This CDR3 spans 15 amino acids. V lost 0 bases to trimming and J lost 4 bases; unmatched junction nucleotides: 1. The CDR3 spells CSVEDGLAGYNEQFF. The DNA of the CDR3 is TGCAGCGTTGAAGACGGACTAGCGGGATACAATGAGCAGTTCTTC.

The genes are TRBV7-2 and TRBJ2-5; D unclear. Germline loops: CDR1 SGHTA, CDR2 FQGNSA. The V end was cut by 1 base, the J end by 2 bases, with 8 bases between. The CDR3 loop spans 14 amino acids. CDR3 sequence reads: CASSLGANQETQYF. DNA for the CDR3: TGTGCCAGCAGCTTAGGGGCGAATCAAGAGACCCAGTACTTC.

The table lists this clonotype with many counts. This rearrangement joins TRBV21-1 to TRBJ2-5. TRBV21-1 constitutes a pseudogene. The CDR3 spans 11 residues. CDR3 DNA sequence: TGTGCCAGCAGCAAAGAAGAGACCCAGTACTTC. Its protein is CASSKEETQYF.

The chain uses TRBV6-4 and TRBJ2-3, with 7 bases aligning to TRBD2. Germline V gene sequence: CDR1 MRHNA, CDR2 SNTAGT. After removal of 0 bases from V and 2 bases from J, the junction contained 5 bases not matched to a gene. The CDR3 is made up of 16 amino acids. The CDR3 reads CASSDSGLVSTDTQYF. Here the CDR3 DNA reads TGTGCCAGCAGTGACTCCGGACTAGTCTCCACAGATACGCAGTATTTT.

This clonotype was seen only a few times. The CDR3 coding sequence is TGTGCCAGAAGAATTACAGGGCTACAGTACTTC. Translated, it gives CARRITGLQYF. V usage is TRBV5-6 and J usage is TRBJ2-7, with a possible D match to TRBD1 (6 bases). The V and J ends lost 8 bases and 10 bases respectively, with 16 bases between them. Germline CDR1 is SGHDT and CDR2 is YYEEEE. The CDR3 is made up of 11 amino acids.

This clonotype was found a few times. V usage is TRBV29-1 and J usage is TRBJ2-7; 10 bases fit TRBD2. Germline loops: CDR1 SQVTM, CDR2 ANQGSEA. V lost 6 bases, J lost 2 bases, and 7 bases stayed unmatched. This CDR3 comprises 14 residues. CDR3 nucleotides: TGCAGCGTGATATTAGCGGGAGGCGCCTACGAGCAGTACTTC. Translation gives CSVILAGGAYEQYF.

This clonotype was detected only a few times. The chain links TRBV12-3 or TRBV12-4 to TRBJ1-2; no reliable D call. CDR3 length: 13 amino acids. V lost 8 bases and J 9 bases, leaving 19 bases between the germline ends. For the CDR3, the DNA is TGTGCCAGCCAGTCGGAGGGAGGCTGGAGCTACACCTTC. Translation gives CASQSEGGWSYTF.